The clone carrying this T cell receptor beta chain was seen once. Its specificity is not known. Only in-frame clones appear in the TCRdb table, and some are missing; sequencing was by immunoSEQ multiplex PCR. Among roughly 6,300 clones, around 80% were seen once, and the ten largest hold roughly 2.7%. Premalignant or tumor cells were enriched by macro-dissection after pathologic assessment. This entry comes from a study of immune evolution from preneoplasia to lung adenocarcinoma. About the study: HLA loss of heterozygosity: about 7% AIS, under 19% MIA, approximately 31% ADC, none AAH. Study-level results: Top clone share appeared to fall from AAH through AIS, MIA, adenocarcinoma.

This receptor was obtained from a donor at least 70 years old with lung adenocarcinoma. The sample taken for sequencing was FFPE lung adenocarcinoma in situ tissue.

The CDR3 nucleotides read TGTGCCAGCAGCCCAACCAGACAACTATACTCCTACAATGAGCAGTTCTTC. Protein product: CASSPTRQLYSYNEQFF. J is TRBJ2-1 and V is TRBV2; D is ambiguous. Germline-derived CDR1 and CDR2 are SNHLY and FYNNEI. The V end lost 6 bases, the J end lost 0 bases, and 18 bases lay between the germline ends. CDR3 length: 17 amino acids.